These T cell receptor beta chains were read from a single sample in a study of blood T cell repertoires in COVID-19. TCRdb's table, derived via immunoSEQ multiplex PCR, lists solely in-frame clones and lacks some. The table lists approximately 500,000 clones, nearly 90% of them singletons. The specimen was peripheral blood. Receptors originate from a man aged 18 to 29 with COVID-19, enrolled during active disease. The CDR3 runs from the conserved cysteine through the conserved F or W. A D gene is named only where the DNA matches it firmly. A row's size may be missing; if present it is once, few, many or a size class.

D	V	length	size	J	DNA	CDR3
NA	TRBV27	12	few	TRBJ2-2	TGTGCCAGCAGTCGGACAGCCGGGGAGCTGTTTTTT	CASSRTAGELFF
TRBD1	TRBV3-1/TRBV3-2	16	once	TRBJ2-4	TGTGCCAGCAGTCTTCGGACAGGGGGGGCCAAAAACATTCAGTACTTC	CASSLRTGGAKNIQYF
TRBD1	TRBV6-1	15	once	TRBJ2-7	TGTGCCAGCAGTGAAGATGACAGGGTTGATAACGAGCAGTACTTC	CASSEDDRVDNEQYF
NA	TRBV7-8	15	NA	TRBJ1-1	TGTGCCAGCAGCTTAGAGGCGGGGGAGAACACTGAAGCTTTCTTT	CASSLEAGENTEAFF
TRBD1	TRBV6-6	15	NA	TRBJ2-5	TGTGCCAGCAGTTACTTCGGGACAGGACAAGAGACCCAGTACTTC	CASSYFGTGQETQYF
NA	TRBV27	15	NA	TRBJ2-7	TGTGCCAGCAGTAAGGGGGGGACAGGCCCTTACGAGCAGTACTTC	CASSKGGTGPYEQYF
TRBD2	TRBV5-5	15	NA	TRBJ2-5	TGTGCCAGCAGCTCGGGACTAGCGGGAGCTCAGACCCAGTACTTC	CASSSGLAGAQTQYF
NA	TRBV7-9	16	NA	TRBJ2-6	TGTGCCAGCAGCTTAGCCAGGCACTCTGGGGCCAACGTCCTGACTTTC	CASSLARHSGANVLTF
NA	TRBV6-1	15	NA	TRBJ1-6	TGTGCCAGCAGTGAGTTGAGCTCCTATAATTCACCCCTCCACTTT	CASSELSSYNSPLHF
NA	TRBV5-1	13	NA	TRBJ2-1	TGCGCCAGCAGCTTCGCACTAAAGTATGAGCAGTTCTTC	CASSFALKYEQFF
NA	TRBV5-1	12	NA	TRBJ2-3	TGCGCCAGCAGCTTGGCCTTGGATACGCAGTATTTT	CASSLALDTQYF
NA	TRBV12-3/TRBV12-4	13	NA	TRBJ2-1	TGTGCCAGCAGTTTCGGAGGGTACAATGAGCAGTTCTTC	CASSFGGYNEQFF
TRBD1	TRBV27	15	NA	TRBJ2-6	TGTGCCAGCAGAAGACAGGGATCCGGGGCCAACGTCCTGACTTTC	CASRRQGSGANVLTF
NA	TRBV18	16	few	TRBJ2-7	TGTGCCAGCTCACCACCGGCACAGGGTGAATCCTACGAGCAGTACTTC	CASSPPAQGESYEQYF